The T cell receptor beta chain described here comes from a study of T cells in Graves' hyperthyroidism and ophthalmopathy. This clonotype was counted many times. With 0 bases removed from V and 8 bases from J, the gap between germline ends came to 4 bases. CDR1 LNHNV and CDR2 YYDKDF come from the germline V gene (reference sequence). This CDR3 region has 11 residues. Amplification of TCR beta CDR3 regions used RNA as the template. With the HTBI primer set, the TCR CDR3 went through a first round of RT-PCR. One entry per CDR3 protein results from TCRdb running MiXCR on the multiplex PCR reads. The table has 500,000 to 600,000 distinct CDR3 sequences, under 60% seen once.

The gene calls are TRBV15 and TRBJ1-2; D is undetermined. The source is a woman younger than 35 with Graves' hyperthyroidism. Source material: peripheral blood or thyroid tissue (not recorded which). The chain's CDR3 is CATSRDGGYTF. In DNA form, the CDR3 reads TGTGCCACCAGCAGAGATGGGGGCTACACCTTC.